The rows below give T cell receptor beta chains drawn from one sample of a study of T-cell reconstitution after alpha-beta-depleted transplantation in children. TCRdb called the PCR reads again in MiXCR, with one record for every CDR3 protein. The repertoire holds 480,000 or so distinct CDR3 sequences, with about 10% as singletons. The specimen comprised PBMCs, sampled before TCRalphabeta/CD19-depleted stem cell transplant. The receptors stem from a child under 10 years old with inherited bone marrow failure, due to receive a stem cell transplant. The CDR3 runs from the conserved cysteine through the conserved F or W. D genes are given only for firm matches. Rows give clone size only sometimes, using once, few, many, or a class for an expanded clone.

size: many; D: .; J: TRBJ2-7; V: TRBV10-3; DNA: TGTGCCATCAGTGGGCCAGGGGAGTTCCACGAGCAGTACTTC; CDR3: CAISGPGEFHEQYF
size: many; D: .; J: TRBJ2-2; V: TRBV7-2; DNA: TGTGCCAGCAGCCCAGAGACAGTAAGGAACACCGGGGAGCTGTTTTTT; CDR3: CASSPETVRNTGELFF
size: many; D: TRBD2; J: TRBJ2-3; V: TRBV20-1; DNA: TGCAGTGCTTGGACTAGCGGGAGGGGTAGCACAGATACGCAGTATTTT; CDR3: CSAWTSGRGSTDTQYF
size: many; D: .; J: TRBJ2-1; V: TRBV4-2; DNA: TGTGCCAGCAGCCCCGAACAGGGCTCCTACAATGAGCAGTTCTTC; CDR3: CASSPEQGSYNEQFF
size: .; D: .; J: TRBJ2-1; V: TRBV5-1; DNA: TGCGCCAGCAGCACCGGAGGTAGTAGCCAGGTCGATGAGCAGTTCTTC; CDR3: CASSTGGSSQVDEQFF
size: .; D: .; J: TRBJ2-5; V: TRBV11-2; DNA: TGTGCCAGCAGCTTAGAAGGACACGGGCTGGGGACCCAGTACTTC; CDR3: CASSLEGHGLGTQYF
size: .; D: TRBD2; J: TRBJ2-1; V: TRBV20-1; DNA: TGCAGTGCTAGCCCCGGGACTAGCGATGAGCAGTTCTTC; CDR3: CSASPGTSDEQFF
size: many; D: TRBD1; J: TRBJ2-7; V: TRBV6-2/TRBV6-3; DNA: TGTGCCAGCAGTTCACGGACAGGGAGGAACGAGCAGTACTTC; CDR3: CASSSRTGRNEQYF
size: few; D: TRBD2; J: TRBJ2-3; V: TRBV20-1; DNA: TGCAGTGCTAGAGTGGCAGCGGGAGCCCCAGATACGCAGTATTTT; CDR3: CSARVAAGAPDTQYF
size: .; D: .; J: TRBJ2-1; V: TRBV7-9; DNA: TGTGCCAGCAGCGCCCGGGTTGGAGCTTTCTACAATGAGCAGTTCTTC; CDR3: CASSARVGAFYNEQFF
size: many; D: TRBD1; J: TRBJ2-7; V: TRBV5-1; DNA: TGCGCCAGCAGCTTAACCGGGACAGGCACCTACGAGCAGTACTTC; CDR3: CASSLTGTGTYEQYF
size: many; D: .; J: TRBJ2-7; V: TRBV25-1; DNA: TGTGCCAGCAGTGTAGGCACTACCCCCTATTCCTTC; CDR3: CASSVGTTPYSF
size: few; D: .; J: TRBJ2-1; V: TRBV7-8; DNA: TGTGCCAGCAGCTTAAATGTAGGGGTAAATGAGCAGTTCTTC; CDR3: CASSLNVGVNEQFF
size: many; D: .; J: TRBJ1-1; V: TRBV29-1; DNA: TGCAGCGTGGGACTTGGGAACACTGAAGCTTTCTTT; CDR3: CSVGLGNTEAFF
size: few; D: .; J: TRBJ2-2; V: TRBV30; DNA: TGTGCCTGGGGAGCCAACCAAGGGGGGGAGCTGTTTTTT; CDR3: CAWGANQGGELFF
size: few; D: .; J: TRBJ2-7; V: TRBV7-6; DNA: TGTGCCAGCAGCTCTTACAGGGAGCCCTCCTACGAGCAGTACTTC; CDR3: CASSSYREPSYEQYF
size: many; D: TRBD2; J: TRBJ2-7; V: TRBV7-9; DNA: TGTGCCAGCAGCTTATTCCCGGGGTCGGGAGGTTATGAGCAGTACTTC; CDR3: CASSLFPGSGGYEQYF
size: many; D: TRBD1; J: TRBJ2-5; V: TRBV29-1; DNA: TGCAGCGTTGAGAGGACAGGGAAGGAGACCCAGTACTTC; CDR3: CSVERTGKETQYF
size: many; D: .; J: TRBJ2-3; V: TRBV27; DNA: TGTGCCAGCAGTTTTTGGCAGACGACAGATACGCAGTATTTT; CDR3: CASSFWQTTDTQYF
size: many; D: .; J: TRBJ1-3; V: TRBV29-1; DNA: TGCAGCGTTGAAGGGGGTACAGCTTACTCTGGAAACACCATATATTTT; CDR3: CSVEGGTAYSGNTIYF
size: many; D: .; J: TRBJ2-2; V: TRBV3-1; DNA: TGTGCCAGCAGCCGCACAAATATCCCGGAGCTGTTTTTT; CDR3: CASSRTNIPELFF
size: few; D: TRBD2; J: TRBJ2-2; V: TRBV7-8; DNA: TGTGCCAGCAGCCCACCGACGGGGGGGGAATGGTGGGCCGGGGAGCTGTTTTTT; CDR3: CASSPPTGGEWWAGELFF
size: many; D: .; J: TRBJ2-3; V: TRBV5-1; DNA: TGCGCCAGCAGCAAGGGTACAGATACGCAGTATTTT; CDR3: CASSKGTDTQYF
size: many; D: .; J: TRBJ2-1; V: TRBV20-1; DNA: TGCAGTGCCAGTCCGGAGAGCTCCTACAATGAGCAGTTCTTC; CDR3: CSASPESSYNEQFF
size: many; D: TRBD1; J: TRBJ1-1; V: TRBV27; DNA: TGTGCCAGCAGTTCCCGACAGGGACCGGGGACTGAAGCTTTCTTT; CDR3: CASSSRQGPGTEAFF
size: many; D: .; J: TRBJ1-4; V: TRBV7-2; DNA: TGTGCCAGCAGCACGGGGGGCAGGAATGAAAAACTGTTTTTT; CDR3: CASSTGGRNEKLFF
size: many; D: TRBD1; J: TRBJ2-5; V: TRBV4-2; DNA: TGTGCCAGCAGCCAGGCGGAGGGACAGGGTGAGACCCAGTACTTC; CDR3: CASSQAEGQGETQYF
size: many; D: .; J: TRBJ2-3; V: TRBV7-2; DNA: TGTGCCAGCAGCTCCCCCGGGGGACCTAGCACAGATACGCAGTATTTT; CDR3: CASSSPGGPSTDTQYF
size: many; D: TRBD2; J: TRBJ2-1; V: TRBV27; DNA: TGTGCCAGCAGGGGACTAGAGCTTGAGCAGTTCTTC; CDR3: CASRGLELEQFF
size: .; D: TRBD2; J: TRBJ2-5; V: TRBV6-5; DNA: TGTGCCAGCAGTTACCCAGGCAGCGGGAGGGGGCAAGAGACCCAGTACTTC; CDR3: CASSYPGSGRGQETQYF
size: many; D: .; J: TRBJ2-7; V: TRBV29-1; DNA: TGCAGCGTTGAAAAGGGGGTAGGGGACGGTTGGGCTAGCGGTGGTGGTTCCTACGAGCAGTACTTC; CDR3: CSVEKGVGDGWASGGGSYEQYF
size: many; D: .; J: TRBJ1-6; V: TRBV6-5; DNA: TGTGCCAGCAGAACAGGAAATTCACCCCTCCACTTT; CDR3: CASRTGNSPLHF
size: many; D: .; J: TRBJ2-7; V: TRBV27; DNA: TGTGCCAGCAGTTTAATCTTAGGGCGGCCCTACGAGCAGTACTTC; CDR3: CASSLILGRPYEQYF
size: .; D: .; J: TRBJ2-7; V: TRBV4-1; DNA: TGCGCCAGCAGCCCCGGGGTTTTCGCGCGGGATAACGAGCAGTACTTC; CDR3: CASSPGVFARDNEQYF
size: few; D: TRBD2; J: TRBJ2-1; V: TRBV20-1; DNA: TGCAGTGCTAGAGATCGGGGGGCTACATGGACTAGCGGGAGGTACAATGAGCAGTTCTTC; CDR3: CSARDRGATWTSGRYNEQFF
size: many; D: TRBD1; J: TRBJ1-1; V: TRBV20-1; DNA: TGCAGTGCAGAGATCCGGGGACAGGGGTCGGGCACTGAAGCTTTCTTT; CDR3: CSAEIRGQGSGTEAFF
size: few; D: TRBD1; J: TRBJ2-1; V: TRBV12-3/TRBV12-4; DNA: TGTGCCAGCAGCCTTAATACAGGGGGCGAGCAGTTCTTC; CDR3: CASSLNTGGEQFF
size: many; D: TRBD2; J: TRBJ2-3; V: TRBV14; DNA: TGTGCCAGCAGCCAAAATCCTAGCGGATACTGGGATACGCAGTATTTT; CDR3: CASSQNPSGYWDTQYF
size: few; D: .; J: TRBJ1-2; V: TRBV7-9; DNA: TGTGCCAGCAGCCCCCCTGAGGGGACCCTCTATGGCTACACCTTC; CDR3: CASSPPEGTLYGYTF
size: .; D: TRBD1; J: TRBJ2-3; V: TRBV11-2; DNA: TGTGCCAGCAGCTTAGGGACAGGGAGGACGCAGTATTTT; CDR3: CASSLGTGRTQYF
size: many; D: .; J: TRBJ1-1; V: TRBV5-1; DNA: TGCGCCAGCAGCTTGTTCGACGGAAACACTGAAGCTTTCTTT; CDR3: CASSLFDGNTEAFF
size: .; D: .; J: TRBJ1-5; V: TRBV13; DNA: TGTGCCAGCAGCTCTGAAGGGGAAGGGCAGCCCCAGCATTTT; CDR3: CASSSEGEGQPQHF
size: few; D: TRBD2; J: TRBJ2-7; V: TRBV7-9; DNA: TGTGCCAGCACCCCAGGGGAGCGGGAGTTTCCCTACGAGCAGTACTTC; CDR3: CASTPGEREFPYEQYF
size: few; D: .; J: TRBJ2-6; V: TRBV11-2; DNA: TGTGCCAGCAGCCCGACCCGGGACGTAGGCTCTGGGGCCAACGTCCTGACTTTC; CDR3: CASSPTRDVGSGANVLTF